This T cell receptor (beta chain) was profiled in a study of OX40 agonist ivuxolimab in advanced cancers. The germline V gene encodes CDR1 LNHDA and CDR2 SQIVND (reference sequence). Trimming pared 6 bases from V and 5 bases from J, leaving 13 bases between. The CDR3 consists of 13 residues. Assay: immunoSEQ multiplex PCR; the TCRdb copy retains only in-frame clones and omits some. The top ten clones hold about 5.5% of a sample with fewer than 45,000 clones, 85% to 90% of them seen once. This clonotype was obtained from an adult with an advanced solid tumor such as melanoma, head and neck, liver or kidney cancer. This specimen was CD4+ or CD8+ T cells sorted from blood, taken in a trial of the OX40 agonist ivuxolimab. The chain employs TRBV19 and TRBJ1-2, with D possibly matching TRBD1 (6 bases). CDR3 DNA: TGTGCCAGTAGCAACCAGGGGATTTATGGCTACACCTTC. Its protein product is CASSNQGIYGYTF.